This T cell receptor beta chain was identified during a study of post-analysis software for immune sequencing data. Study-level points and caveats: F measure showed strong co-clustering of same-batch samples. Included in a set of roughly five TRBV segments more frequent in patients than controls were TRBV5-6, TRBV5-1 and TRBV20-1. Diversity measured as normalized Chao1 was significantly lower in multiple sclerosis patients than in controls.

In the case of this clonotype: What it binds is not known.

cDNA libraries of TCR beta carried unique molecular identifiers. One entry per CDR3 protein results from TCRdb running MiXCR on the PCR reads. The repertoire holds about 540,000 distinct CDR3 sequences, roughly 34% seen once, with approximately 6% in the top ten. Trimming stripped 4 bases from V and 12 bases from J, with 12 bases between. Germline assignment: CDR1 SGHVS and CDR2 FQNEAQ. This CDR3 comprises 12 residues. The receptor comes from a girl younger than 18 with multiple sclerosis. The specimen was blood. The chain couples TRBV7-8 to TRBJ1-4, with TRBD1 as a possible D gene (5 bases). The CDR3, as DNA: TGTGCCAGCAGCTGGGACCTAGGGGAACTGTTTTTT. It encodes CASSWDLGELFF. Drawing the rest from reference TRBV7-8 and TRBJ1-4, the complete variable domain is GAGVSQSPRYKVAKRGQDVALRCDPISGHVSLFWYQQALGQGPEFLTYFQNEAQLDKSGLPSDRFFAERPEGSVSTLKIQRTQQEDSAVYLCASSWDLGELFFGSGTQLSVL.